The sequence of this TCR beta chain was determined in a study of blood T cell repertoires in COVID-19. Seattle's enrolled individuals joined amid active infection and were then monitored longitudinally. In the original processing: For nucleated cells, counts were estimated from reference gene primer amplification. Sequencing was performed with immunoSEQ multiplex PCR; in TCRdb, only in-frame clones are kept and a portion is missing. The V and J calls and clone size were taken over from that table, and D and trimming were inferred from the DNA. The table has about 290,000 clones, approximately 89% seen once. There are 15 residues in the CDR3. Trimming pared 7 bases from V and 7 bases from J, leaving 22 bases between. Germline CDR1 LNHDA, CDR2 SQIVND (reference sequence).

Sequenced input: peripheral blood. This TCR derives from a woman in her 30s with COVID-19, enrolled during active disease. The genes are TRBV19 and TRBJ1-1, with TRBD1 as a possible D gene (6 bases). For the CDR3, the DNA is TGTGCCAGTACCCCGTTACAGGGCGCGATGGGTGAAGCTTTCTTT. Its protein is CASTPLQGAMGEAFF.